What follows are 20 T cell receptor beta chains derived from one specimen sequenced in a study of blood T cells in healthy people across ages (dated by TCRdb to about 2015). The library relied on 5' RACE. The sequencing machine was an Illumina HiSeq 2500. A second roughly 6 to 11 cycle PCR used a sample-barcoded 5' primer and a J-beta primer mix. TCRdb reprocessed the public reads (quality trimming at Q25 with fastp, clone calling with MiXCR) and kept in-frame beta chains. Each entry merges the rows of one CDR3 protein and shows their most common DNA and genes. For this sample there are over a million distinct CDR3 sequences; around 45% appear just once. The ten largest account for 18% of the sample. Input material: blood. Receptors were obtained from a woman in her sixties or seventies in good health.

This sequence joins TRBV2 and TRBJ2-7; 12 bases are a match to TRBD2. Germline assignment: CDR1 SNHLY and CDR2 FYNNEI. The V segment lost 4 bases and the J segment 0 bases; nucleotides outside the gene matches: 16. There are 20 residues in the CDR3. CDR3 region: CASSVRAGGTSGPGSYEQYF. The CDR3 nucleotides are TGTGCCAGCAGTGTAAGGGCCGGAGGGACTAGCGGGCCGGGCTCCTACGAGCAGTACTTC.

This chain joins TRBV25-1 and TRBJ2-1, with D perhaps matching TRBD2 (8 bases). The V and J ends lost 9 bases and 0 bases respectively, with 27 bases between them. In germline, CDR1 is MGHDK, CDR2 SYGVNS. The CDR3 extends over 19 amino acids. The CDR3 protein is CASLPRGLAGQSSYNEQFF. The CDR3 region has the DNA TGTGCCAGTCTCCCTAGGGGGCTAGCGGGTCAGAGCTCCTACAATGAGCAGTTCTTC.

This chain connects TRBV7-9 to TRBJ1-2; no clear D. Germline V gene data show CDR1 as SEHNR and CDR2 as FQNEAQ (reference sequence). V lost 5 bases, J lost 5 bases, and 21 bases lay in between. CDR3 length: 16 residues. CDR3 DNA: TGTGCCAGCAGCCCTTGGCGGCAGACGCAACTTTATGGCTACACCTTC. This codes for CASSPWRQTQLYGYTF. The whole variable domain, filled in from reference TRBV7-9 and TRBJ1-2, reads DTGVSQNPRHKITKRGQNVTFRCDPISEHNRLYWYRQTLGQGPEFLTYFQNEAQLEKSRLLSDRFSAERPKGSFSTLEIQRTEQGDSAMYLCASSPWRQTQLYGYTFGSGTRLTVV.

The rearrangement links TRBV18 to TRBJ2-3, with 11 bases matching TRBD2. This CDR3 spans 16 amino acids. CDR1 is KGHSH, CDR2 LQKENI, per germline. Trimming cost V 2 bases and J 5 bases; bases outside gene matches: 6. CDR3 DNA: TGTGCCAGCTCACCAGGGACCGGGACTAGCGGAGATACGCAGTATTTT. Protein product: CASSPGTGTSGDTQYF.

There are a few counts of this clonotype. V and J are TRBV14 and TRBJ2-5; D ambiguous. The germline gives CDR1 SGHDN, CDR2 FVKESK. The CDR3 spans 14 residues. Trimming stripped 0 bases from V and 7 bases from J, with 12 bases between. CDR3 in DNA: TGTGCCAGCAGCCAAGAGGGTGGGTTTAGGACCCAGTACTTC. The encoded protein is CASSQEGGFRTQYF.

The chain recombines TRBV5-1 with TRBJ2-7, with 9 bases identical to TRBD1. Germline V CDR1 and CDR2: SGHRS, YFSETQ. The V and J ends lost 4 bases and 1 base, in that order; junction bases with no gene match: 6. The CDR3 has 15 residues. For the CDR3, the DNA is TGCGCCAGCAGCACAGACAGGGGGACTTCCTACGAGCAGTACTTC. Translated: CASSTDRGTSYEQYF.

The CDR3: CASSERTGSETQYF. CDR3 DNA: TGTGCCAGCAGTGAAAGGACAGGGTCAGAGACCCAGTACTTC. The gene calls are TRBV2 and TRBJ2-7, with 8 bases aligning to TRBD1. The J call is uncertain, as TRBJ2-5 better fits the DNA end. Germline lookup yields CDR1 SNHLY and CDR2 FYNNEI. The CDR3 runs to 14 residues.

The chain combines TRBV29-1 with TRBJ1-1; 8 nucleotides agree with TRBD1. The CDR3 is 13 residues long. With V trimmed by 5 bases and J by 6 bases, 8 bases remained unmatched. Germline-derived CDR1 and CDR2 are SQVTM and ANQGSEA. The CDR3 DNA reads TGCAGCGTTTTGATACAGGGACAGGCTGAAGCTTTCTTT. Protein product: CSVLIQGQAEAFF.

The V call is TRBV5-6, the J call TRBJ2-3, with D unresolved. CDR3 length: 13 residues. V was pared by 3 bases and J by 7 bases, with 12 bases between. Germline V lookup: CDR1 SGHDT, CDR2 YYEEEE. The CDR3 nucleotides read TGTGCCAGCAGCTGGATCAGGCTGAATACGCAGTATTTT. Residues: CASSWIRLNTQYF.

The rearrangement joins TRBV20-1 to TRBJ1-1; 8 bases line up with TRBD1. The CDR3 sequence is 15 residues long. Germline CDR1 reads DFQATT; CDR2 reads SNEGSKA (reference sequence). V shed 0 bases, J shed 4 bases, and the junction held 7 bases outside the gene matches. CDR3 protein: CSARELGTGGTEAFF. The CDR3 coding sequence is TGCAGTGCTAGAGAGCTCGGGACAGGAGGCACTGAAGCTTTCTTT.

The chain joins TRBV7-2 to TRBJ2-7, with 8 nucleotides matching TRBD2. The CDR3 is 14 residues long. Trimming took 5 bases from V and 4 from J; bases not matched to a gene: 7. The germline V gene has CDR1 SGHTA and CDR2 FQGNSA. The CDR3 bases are TGTGCCAGCAGCCGGGAGGGAAGATCATACGAGCAGTACTTC. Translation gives CASSREGRSYEQYF.

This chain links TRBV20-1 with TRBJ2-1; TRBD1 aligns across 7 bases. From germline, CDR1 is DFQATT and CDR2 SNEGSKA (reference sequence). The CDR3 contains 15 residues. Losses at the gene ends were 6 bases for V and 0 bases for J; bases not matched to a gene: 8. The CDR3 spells CSARIQGSSYNEQFF. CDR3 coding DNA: TGCAGTGCAAGGATACAGGGGAGCTCCTACAATGAGCAGTTCTTC.

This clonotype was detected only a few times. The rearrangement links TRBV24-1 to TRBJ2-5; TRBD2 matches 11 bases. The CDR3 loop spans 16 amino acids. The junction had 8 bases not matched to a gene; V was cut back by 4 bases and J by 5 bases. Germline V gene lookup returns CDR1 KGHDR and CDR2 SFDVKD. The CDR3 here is CATSDTTSGSGETQYF. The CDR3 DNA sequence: TGTGCCACCAGTGACACAACTAGCGGGAGTGGGGAGACCCAGTACTTC.

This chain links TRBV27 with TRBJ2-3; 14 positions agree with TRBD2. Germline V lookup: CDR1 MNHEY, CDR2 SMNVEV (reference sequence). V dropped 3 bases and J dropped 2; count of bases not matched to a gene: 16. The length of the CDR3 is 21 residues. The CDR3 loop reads CASSFFTPTSGRVSYTDTQYF. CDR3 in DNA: TGTGCCAGCAGTTTTTTCACGCCGACTAGCGGGAGGGTATCTTACACAGATACGCAGTATTTT.

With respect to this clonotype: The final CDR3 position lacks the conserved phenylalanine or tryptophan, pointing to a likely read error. The CDR3, as DNA: TGTGCCAGCAGTTTACGGCAGGAGAGCTTCTACGAGCAGTACTAC. As protein: CASSLRQESFYEQYY. The chain couples TRBV27 to TRBJ2-5; unclear D gene. The J call is doubtful: the DNA matches TRBJ2-7 better. There are 15 residues in the CDR3. Germline V gives CDR1 MNHEY, CDR2 SMNVEV (reference sequence).

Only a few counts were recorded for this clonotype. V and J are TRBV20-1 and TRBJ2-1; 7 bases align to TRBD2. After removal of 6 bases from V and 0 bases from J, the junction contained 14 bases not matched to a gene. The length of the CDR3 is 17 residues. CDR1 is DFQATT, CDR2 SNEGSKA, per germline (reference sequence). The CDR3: CSARKTASGGSYNEQFF. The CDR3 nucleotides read TGCAGTGCCCGAAAAACCGCTAGCGGAGGCTCCTACAATGAGCAGTTCTTC.

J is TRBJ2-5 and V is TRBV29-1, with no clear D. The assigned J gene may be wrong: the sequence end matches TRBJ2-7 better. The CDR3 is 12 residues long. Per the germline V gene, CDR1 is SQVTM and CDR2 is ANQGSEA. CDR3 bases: TGCAGCGTTGGTTCCGACCGCTACGAGCAGTACTTC. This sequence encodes CSVGSDRYEQYF.

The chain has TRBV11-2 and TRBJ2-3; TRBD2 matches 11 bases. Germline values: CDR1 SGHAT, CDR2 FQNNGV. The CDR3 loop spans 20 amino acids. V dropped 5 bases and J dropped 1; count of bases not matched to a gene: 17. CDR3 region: CASSPAGRLAGGLGTDTQYF. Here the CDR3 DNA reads TGTGCCAGCAGCCCTGCCGGAAGGCTAGCGGGAGGTCTTGGCACAGATACGCAGTATTTT.

The CDR3 nucleotides are TGTGCCAGCACCGGAGATAACTCCTATAATTCACCCCTCCACTTT. Its translation: CASTGDNSYNSPLHF. The V gene is TRBV28, the J gene TRBJ1-6; no definite D call. The germline gives CDR1 MDHEN, CDR2 SYDVKM. V lost 7 bases to trimming and J lost 0 bases, with 10 bases between them. This CDR3 has 15 residues.

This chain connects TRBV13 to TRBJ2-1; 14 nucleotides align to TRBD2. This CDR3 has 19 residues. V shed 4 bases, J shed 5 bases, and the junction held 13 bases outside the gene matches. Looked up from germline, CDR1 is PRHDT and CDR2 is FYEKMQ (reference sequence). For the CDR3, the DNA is TGTGCCAGCAGCTCCCAGACTAGCGGGAGGGTGTCTAGCGACAATGAGCAGTTCTTC. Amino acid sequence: CASSSQTSGRVSSDNEQFF.